This TCR beta chain was sequenced for a study of CD8 T cells in ankylosing spondylitis. Study-wide findings and caveats: Within peripheral blood, clones linked to disease were CD8+ and relatively rare. Within ankylosing spondylitis blood, a TCR beta motif made up of under 10 highly homologous variants appeared to be characteristic. Significantly higher representation of disease-linked clones was reported for matched ankylosing spondylitis synovial fluid. Reactive arthritis synovial fluid and blood previously showed some of these motif variants.

The CDR3 covers 12 residues. V lost 3 bases and J lost 10; bases outside the gene matches: 1. Germline-derived CDR1 and CDR2 are SGHDN and FVKESK. The table lists this clonotype with many counts. Its antigen is still unknown. TCRdb used MiXCR to reprocess the 5' RACE reads, holding one entry per CDR3 protein. The table lists more than 400,000 distinct CDR3 sequences, roughly 5% of them singletons. The rearrangement uses TRBV14 and TRBJ2-1, with 9 bases identical to TRBD1. The clonotype was recovered from a male donor with ankylosing spondylitis. The sequenced sample consisted of blood, either unsorted or a sorted T cell fraction (not recorded which). CDR3 protein: CASSQGQGEQFF. The CDR3 nucleotides are TGTGCCAGCAGCCAGGGACAGGGAGAGCAGTTCTTC.